This T cell receptor beta chain came from a study of blood T cell repertoires in COVID-19 (dated by TCRdb to 2019 to 2021). Notes on the research overall: Samples covering the acute and convalescent phases of COVID-19 were provided by collaborators in the United States, Italy and Spain. The prospective study material was composed of cDNA or gDNA derived from T cells, B-cell-depleted T cells, or PBMCs. Deeply sampled blood TCRbeta repertoires from subjects exposed to, actively infected with, or recovered from COVID-19 were included in the dataset. The repertoires were made available in a free public database intended to serve as a resource for research on the immune response to SARS-CoV-2. Samples were obtained from the ongoing ImmuneRACE study (first 160 participants) and from some 1,200 subjects provided by 6 global collaborators. Sample metadata almost always included a de-identified subject ID, COVID-19 status, age in years and sex. Where available, HLA class I and class II types were taken from metadata supplied by the sample provider and were not determined by assay-based typing.

At one collaborating source in Seattle, patients were enrolled during active infection and were followed longitudinally through the course of disease. Whole blood was collected in K2EDTA tubes by collaborating institutions according to the institutions' own protocols. Collaborator samples were shipped for TCRbeta analysis as frozen whole blood, isolated PBMCs, or DNA extracted from either sample type. Paper-wide results and their limitations: The quantity of clinical and demographic metadata differed by source and by participant and was supplied without curation.

Of note for this clone: It lacks a known antigen. No base quality values were provided; no much bigger clone lies one nucleotide off.

Clipping removes 1 base from V and 2 bases from J, with 8 as the unmatched junction base count. The CDR3 numbers 17 residues from cysteine through phenylalanine. Only the CDR3 region is kept as DNA, spanning 51 bases read in frame from base 1. Per the germline V gene, MGHRA is the CDR1 and YSYEKL is the CDR2. The immunoSEQ Assay, a bias-controlled multiplex PCR, was used to amplify TCRbeta CDR3 regions from genomic DNA. The paper's data handling went like this. The number of nucleated cells in each sample was estimated from the amplification of reference gene primers within the assay. To quantify the absolute abundance of each unique TCRbeta CDR3 rearrangement, sequence reads were collapsed and filtered. For each sample, productive Simpson clonality was calculated as the square root of Simpson's diversity index across productive rearrangements. This is the immuneACCESS table as TCRdb keeps it, with only in-frame sequences that have V and J called. A part of the clones is gone; compared with another copy, unresolved V genes explain less than half, and the rest is unexplained. From that table come the V and J calls and clone size; the DNA was used to work out D and trimming. For this sample there are approximately 290,000 clones; roughly nine tenths appear just once. The ten largest clones add up to 2.2% of the sample.

This clonotype originated in a woman in her 30s with COVID-19, enrolled during active disease. Sequences were obtained from peripheral blood. The rearrangement joined TRBV4-1 to TRBJ2-1, with 7 middle bases fitting TRBD2. This receptor has the CDR3 CASSQVGRERTYNEQFF. The nucleotides are TGCGCCAGCAGCCAAGTTGGGCGGGAGCGCACCTACAATGAGCAGTTCTTC.